One and the same sample provided the 28 T cell receptor beta chains below, sequenced in a study of OX40 agonist ivuxolimab in advanced cancers. The data were produced by immunoSEQ multiplex PCR, yet TCRdb's version contains in-frame clones alone and is incomplete. The data show about 32,000 clones, roughly 80% seen once. The sequencing used CD4+ or CD8+ T cells sorted from blood, collected in a trial of the OX40 agonist ivuxolimab. The source of these receptors is an adult with an advanced solid tumor such as melanoma, head and neck, liver or kidney cancer.

This rearrangement joins TRBV9 to TRBJ2-1; 7 nucleotides match TRBD2. Germline trimming cut 0 bases from V and 8 bases from J; bases unmatched to any gene: 14. Germline-derived CDR1 and CDR2 are SGDLS and YYNGEE. The CDR3 runs to 17 residues. CDR3 sequence reads: CASSVGEGRGEWYEQFF. CDR3 DNA: TGTGCCAGCAGCGTAGGGGAGGGGCGGGGTGAATGGTATGAGCAGTTCTTC.

This clone showed up just once. The chain links TRBV10-1 to TRBJ2-1, with 8 positions matching TRBD1. The CDR3 has 15 residues. The V and J ends lost 0 bases and 3 bases, in that order; junction bases with no gene match: 1. Per the germline V gene, CDR1 is WNHNN and CDR2 is SYGVQD (reference sequence). CDR3 sequence (DNA): TGCGCCAGCAGTGAGTCAGGGACAGGCTACAATGAGCAGTTCTTC. Translation gives CASSESGTGYNEQFF.

The J gene is TRBJ2-7, the V gene TRBV11-3, with D perhaps TRBD1 (6 bases). V was clipped by 5 bases and J by 3 bases, with 14 bases between them. Germline assignment: CDR1 SGHNT and CDR2 YENEEA. This CDR3 spans 14 amino acids. The CDR3 region has the DNA TGTGCCAGCAGCAAAACCGGGACAAACTACGAGCAGTACTTC. Translating it yields CASSKTGTNYEQYF.

The chain uses TRBV6-6 and TRBJ1-1; D is unresolved. Trimming cost V 8 bases and J 1 base, with 5 bases left between them. This CDR3 region has 11 residues. CDR1 MNHNY and CDR2 SVGAGI come from the germline V gene (reference sequence). This chain's CDR3 is CASHPNTEAFF. The DNA for the CDR3 is TGTGCCAGCCACCCGAACACTGAAGCTTTCTTT.

V is TRBV11-2 and J is TRBJ2-1, with D hard to call. The germline CDR1 and CDR2 sequences are SGHAT and FQNNGV. This CDR3 comprises 12 residues. V lost 3 bases and J lost 5, with 5 bases in between. The DNA for the CDR3 is TGTGCCAGCAGCTTCAGCGACAATGAGCAGTTCTTC. It translates to CASSFSDNEQFF.

The V call is TRBV6-5, the J call TRBJ1-2; tentative D call: TRBD1 (6 bases). Germline CDR1 reads MNHEY; CDR2 reads SVGAGI. The germline V and J ends were trimmed by 8 bases and 6 bases, with 22 bases remaining between them. This CDR3 region has 15 residues. CDR3 amino acids: CASSWSTGAVHGYTF. CDR3 DNA: TGTGCCAGCTCATGGTCGACAGGAGCAGTGCATGGCTACACCTTC.

The V and J genes are TRBV10-3 and TRBJ1-6, with 8 bases that match TRBD1. Germline trimming cut 3 bases from V and 9 bases from J; bases unmatched to any gene: 4. The CDR3 runs 14 residues. CDR1 ENHRY and CDR2 SYGVKD come from the germline V gene. The CDR3 region has the DNA TGTGCCATCAGTGAAGGGCAGGGGGCTTCACCCCTCCACTTT. This gives the protein CAISEGQGASPLHF.

This chain uses TRBV2 with TRBJ2-5, with 11 nucleotides matching TRBD2. This CDR3 spans 17 amino acids. Germline trimming cut 1 base from V and 5 bases from J; bases unmatched to any gene: 9. Germline CDR1 reads SNHLY; CDR2 reads FYNNEI. CDR3 bases: TGTGCCAGCAGTGAAGGCAGTAGCGGGAGGGCCGGGGAGACCCAGTACTTC. Residues: CASSEGSSGRAGETQYF.

This chain links TRBV5-1 with TRBJ2-7, with D possibly called TRBD1 or TRBD2 (6 bases each). The CDR3 loop spans 13 amino acids. Germline CDR1 reads SGHRS; CDR2 reads YFSETQ. The ends were cut back, 1 base at V and 7 bases at J, with 12 bases in the middle. This CDR3 reads CASSLPGAREQYF. The CDR3 DNA reads as TGCGCCAGCAGCTTGCCGGGGGCGCGAGAGCAGTACTTC. Using reference TRBV5-1 and TRBJ2-7 for the parts outside the CDR3, the full variable domain is KAGVTQTPRYLIKTRGQQVTLSCSPISGHRSVSWYQQTPGQGLQFLFEYFSETQRNKGNFPGRFSGRQFSNSRSEMNVSTLELGDSALYLCASSLPGAREQYFGPGTRLTVT.

The chain joins TRBV11-2 to TRBJ1-2, with D possibly matching TRBD1 (6 bases). CDR3 length equals 15 residues. Trimming left V 5 bases short and J 3 bases short, with 16 bases between. Germline V gives CDR1 SGHAT, CDR2 FQNNGV. The CDR3 region has the DNA TGTGCCAGCAGCCCCTTAAGGGGGGCGGACTATGGCTACACCTTC. Translated, it gives CASSPLRGADYGYTF.

The sample holds one count of this clone. This chain connects TRBV10-3 to TRBJ2-1; D is tentatively TRBD1 or TRBD2 (5 bases each). The CDR3 length is 15 residues. V gave up 3 bases and J gave up 5 bases, with 14 bases separating them. Germline CDR1 reads ENHRY; CDR2 reads SYGVKD. The CDR3 region is CAISEGTFSNNEQFF. For the CDR3, the DNA is TGTGCCATCAGTGAAGGGACCTTTTCGAACAATGAGCAGTTCTTC.

The chain has TRBV5-1 and TRBJ2-7; TRBD2 is a possible D gene (6 bases). V lost 0 bases and J lost 4, with 11 bases in between. There are 14 residues in the CDR3. Per germline, CDR1 SGHRS and CDR2 YFSETQ. The CDR3 nucleotides are TGCGCCAGCAGCTTGGGTAGCGGAACATACGAGCAGTACTTC. This codes for CASSLGSGTYEQYF.

The chain recombines TRBV4-1 with TRBJ2-1; D ambiguous. Germline values: CDR1 MGHRA, CDR2 YSYEKL. Trimming took off 0 bases at V and 0 bases at J, with 9 bases between the two ends. This CDR3 comprises 16 residues. The CDR3 spells CASSQDPSSSYNEQFF. CDR3 coding DNA: TGCGCCAGCAGCCAAGACCCCTCGAGCTCCTACAATGAGCAGTTCTTC.

This sequence joins TRBV27 and TRBJ2-7; possibly TRBD1 or TRBD2 for D (5 bases each). From germline, CDR1 is MNHEY and CDR2 SMNVEV (reference sequence). This CDR3 region has 15 residues. Trimming removed 6 bases at V and 2 bases at J, with 17 bases between. This CDR3 reads CASSMQLGGAYEQYF. CDR3 DNA: TGTGCCAGCAGCATGCAGCTTGGGGGAGCCTACGAGCAGTACTTC.

The chain uses TRBV13 and TRBJ2-6, with 9 nucleotides matching TRBD1. CDR3 length: 17 residues. Trimming at V came to 4 bases and at J to 1 base, leaving 5 bases not matched to a gene. Germline CDR1 reads PRHDT; CDR2 reads FYEKMQ (reference sequence). CDR3 DNA sequence: TGTGCCAGCAGCTCCGGGACAGGGTGGTCTGGGGCCAACGTCCTGACTTTC. Its translation: CASSSGTGWSGANVLTF.

Within the sample, this clone is medium-sized. The V gene is TRBV15, the J gene TRBJ2-7, with 7 bases identical to TRBD2. The CDR3 sequence is 11 residues long. After removal of 8 bases from V and 7 bases from J, the junction contained 5 bases not matched to a gene. CDR1 is LNHNV, CDR2 YYDKDF, per germline (reference sequence). The CDR3 protein is CATSGGWEQYF. DNA for the CDR3: TGTGCCACCTCCGGGGGGTGGGAGCAGTACTTC.

The table lists this clone with a count of one. CDR3 region: CASSRLLTSGSFRYEQYF. The CDR3 bases are TGTGCCAGCAGTCGCCTCCTAACTAGCGGGAGCTTTAGGTACGAGCAGTACTTC. The chain recombines TRBV28 with TRBJ2-7, with 11 bases matching TRBD2. Germline V CDR1 and CDR2: MDHEN, SYDVKM. This CDR3 has 18 residues. The J segment lost 4 bases and the V segment lost 5 bases, leaving 16 bases of the junction unmatched.

The chain joins TRBV9 to TRBJ2-3, with a tentative D call TRBD2 (5 bases). In germline, CDR1 is SGDLS, CDR2 YYNGEE. V gave up 2 bases and J gave up 4 bases, with 5 bases separating them. This CDR3 comprises 12 residues. As DNA, the CDR3 is TGTGCCAGCAGCGTTAGCGCAGATACGCAGTATTTT. Amino acid sequence: CASSVSADTQYF.

This clone was recorded once. The chain recombines TRBV28 with TRBJ2-7; TRBD2 is a possible D gene (6 bases). Germline lookup yields CDR1 MDHEN and CDR2 SYDVKM. This CDR3 region has 16 residues. V lost 2 bases to trimming and J lost 6 bases, with 20 bases between them. The CDR3 DNA follows: TGTGCCAGCAGTTTACAGGTGTACTCCGCGGGGTCCGAGCAGTACTTC. It yields the protein CASSLQVYSAGSEQYF.

In this sample, this clone turned up a few times. The rearrangement links TRBV6-1 to TRBJ1-2; D is uncertain. The CDR3 is 12 residues long. CDR1 is MNHNS and CDR2 is SASEGT in the germline V gene. The ends were cut back, 3 bases at V and 4 bases at J, with 6 bases in the middle. CDR3 in DNA: TGTGCCAGCAGTGACGGGTTCTATGGCTACACCTTC. Protein sequence: CASSDGFYGYTF.

V is TRBV27 and J is TRBJ2-1; 7 bases are shared with TRBD1. The junction had 6 bases not matched to a gene; V was cut back by 1 base and J by 6 bases. Germline V gene data show CDR1 as MNHEY and CDR2 as SMNVEV (reference sequence). The CDR3 extends over 15 amino acids. This CDR3 reads CASSLLGGATNEQFF. In DNA, the CDR3 is TGTGCCAGCAGTTTATTAGGGGGCGCGACCAATGAGCAGTTCTTC.

This clone was picked up a small number of times. The chain is built from TRBV4-1 and TRBJ1-2, with a weak D call TRBD1 (5 bases). Trimming took off 2 bases at V and 4 bases at J, with 8 bases between the two ends. The CDR3 contains 13 residues. CDR1 MGHRA and CDR2 YSYEKL come from the germline V gene. The CDR3 loop reads CASSQQGGYGYTF. CDR3 coding DNA: TGCGCCAGCAGCCAACAGGGTGGCTATGGCTACACCTTC.

The V and J genes are TRBV28 and TRBJ2-1; D possibly corresponds to TRBD2 (6 bases). Germline loops: CDR1 MDHEN, CDR2 SYDVKM. V lost 2 bases and J 7 bases, leaving 18 bases between the germline ends. This CDR3 spans 16 amino acids. CDR3 DNA: TGTGCCAGCAGTTTAGGGCGGGGCGGACTTTTAAATGAGCAGTTCTTC. This gives the protein CASSLGRGGLLNEQFF.

CDR3 sequence (DNA): TGTGCAACTGTGGGACAGGGCTACGAGCAGTACTTC. Its translation is CATVGQGYEQYF. The chain recombines TRBV6-6 with TRBJ2-7; 9 nucleotides agree with TRBD1. The germline CDR1 and CDR2 sequences are MNHNY and SVGAGI (reference sequence). CDR3 length equals 12 residues.

In regard to this clone: The junction departs from the called germline gene at one end, perhaps through a read error. V gene TRBV28 combines with J gene TRBJ2-1; 12 nucleotides line up with TRBD2. CDR1 is MDHEN and CDR2 is SYDVKM in the germline V gene. The CDR3 has 14 amino acids. The chain's CDR3 is CASSLASGGAIRVF. CDR3 in DNA: TGTGCCAGCAGTTTGGCTAGCGGGGGGGCAATTCGAGTCTTC.

The chain links TRBV4-1 to TRBJ2-1; the D gene is possibly TRBD2 (7 bases). Germline assignment: CDR1 MGHRA and CDR2 YSYEKL. Trimming stripped 4 bases from V and 5 bases from J, with 9 bases between. The CDR3 totals 13 residues. The DNA of the CDR3 is TGCGCCAGCAGCCGGGGGGGGCACAATGAGCAGTTCTTC. Its translation: CASSRGGHNEQFF.

The chain recombines TRBV9 with TRBJ2-1, with 11 bases fitting TRBD1. Germline CDR1 is SGDLS and CDR2 is YYNGEE. J gave up 3 bases and V 6 bases, and 5 bases lay outside the gene matches. This CDR3 has 15 amino acids. In nucleotides, the CDR3 is TGTGCCAGCAACCTGGGGACAGGGGGCTACAATGAGCAGTTCTTC. Its protein is CASNLGTGGYNEQFF.

This rearrangement joins TRBV27 to TRBJ2-5; the D is unclear. The V and J ends lost 0 bases and 7 bases respectively, with 12 bases between them. This CDR3 spans 14 amino acids. Germline V lookup: CDR1 MNHEY, CDR2 SMNVEV (reference sequence). In DNA form, the CDR3 reads TGTGCCAGCAGTTTATCGGTAGACGGGCGGACCCAGTACTTC. Translation gives CASSLSVDGRTQYF.